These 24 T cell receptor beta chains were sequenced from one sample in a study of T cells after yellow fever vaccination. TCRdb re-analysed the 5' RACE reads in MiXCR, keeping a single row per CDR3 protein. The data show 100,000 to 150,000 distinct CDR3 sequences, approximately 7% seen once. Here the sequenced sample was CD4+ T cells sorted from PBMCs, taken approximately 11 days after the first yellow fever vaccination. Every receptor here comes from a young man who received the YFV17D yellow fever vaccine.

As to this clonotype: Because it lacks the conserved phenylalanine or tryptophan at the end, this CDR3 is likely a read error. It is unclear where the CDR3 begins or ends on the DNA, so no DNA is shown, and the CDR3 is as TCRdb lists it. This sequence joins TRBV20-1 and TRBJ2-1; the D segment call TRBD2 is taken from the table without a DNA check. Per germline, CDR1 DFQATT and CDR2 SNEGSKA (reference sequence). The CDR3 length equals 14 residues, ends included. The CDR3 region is CSAKTSGGADEQVL.

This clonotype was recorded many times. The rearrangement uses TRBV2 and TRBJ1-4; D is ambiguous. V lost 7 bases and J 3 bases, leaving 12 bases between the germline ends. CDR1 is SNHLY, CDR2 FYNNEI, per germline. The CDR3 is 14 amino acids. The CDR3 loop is CASKNRVANEKLFF. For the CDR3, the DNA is TGTGCCAGCAAGAACCGGGTCGCTAATGAAAAACTGTTTTTT.

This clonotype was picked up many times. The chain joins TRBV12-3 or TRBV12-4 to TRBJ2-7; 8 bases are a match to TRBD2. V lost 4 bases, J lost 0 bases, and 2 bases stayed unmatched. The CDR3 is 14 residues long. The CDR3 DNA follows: TGTGCCAGCAGTTCGGGGGGGACCTCCTACGAGCAGTACTTC. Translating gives CASSSGGTSYEQYF.

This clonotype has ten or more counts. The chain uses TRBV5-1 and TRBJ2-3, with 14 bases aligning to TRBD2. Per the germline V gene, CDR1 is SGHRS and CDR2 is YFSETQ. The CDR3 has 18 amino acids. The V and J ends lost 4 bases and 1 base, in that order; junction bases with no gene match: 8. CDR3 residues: CASSVGTSGGWGTDTQYF. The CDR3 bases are TGCGCCAGCAGCGTCGGGACTAGCGGGGGCTGGGGCACAGATACGCAGTATTTT.

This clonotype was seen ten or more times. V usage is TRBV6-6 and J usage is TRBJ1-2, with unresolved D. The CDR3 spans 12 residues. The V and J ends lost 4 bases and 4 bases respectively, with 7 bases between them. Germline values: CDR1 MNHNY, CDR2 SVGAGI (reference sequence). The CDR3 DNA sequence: TGTGCCAGCAGTTCTGGACTCTATGGCTACACCTTC. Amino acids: CASSSGLYGYTF.

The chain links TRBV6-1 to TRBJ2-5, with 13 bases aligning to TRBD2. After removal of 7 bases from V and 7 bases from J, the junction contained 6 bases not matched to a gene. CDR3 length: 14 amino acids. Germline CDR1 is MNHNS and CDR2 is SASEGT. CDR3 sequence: CASKGLAGAWTQYF. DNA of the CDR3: TGTGCCAGCAAAGGACTAGCGGGGGCCTGGACCCAGTACTTC.

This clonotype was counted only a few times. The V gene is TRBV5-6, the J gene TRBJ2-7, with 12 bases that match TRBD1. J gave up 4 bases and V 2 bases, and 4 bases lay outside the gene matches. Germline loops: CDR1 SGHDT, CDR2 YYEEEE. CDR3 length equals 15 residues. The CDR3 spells CASSLGTGGSYEQYV. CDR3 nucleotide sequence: TGTGCCAGCAGCTTAGGGACAGGGGGCTCGTACGAGCAGTACGTC.

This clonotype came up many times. CDR3 nucleotide sequence: TGTGCCAGCAGCGCCATGGTCCAAACCCAAGAGACCCAGTACTTC. This translates into CASSAMVQTQETQYF. The chain joins TRBV27 to TRBJ2-5; D uncertain. V was shortened by 6 bases and J by 1 base, with 15 bases between the two germline ends. The CDR3 spans 15 residues. CDR1 MNHEY and CDR2 SMNVEV come from the germline V gene (reference sequence).

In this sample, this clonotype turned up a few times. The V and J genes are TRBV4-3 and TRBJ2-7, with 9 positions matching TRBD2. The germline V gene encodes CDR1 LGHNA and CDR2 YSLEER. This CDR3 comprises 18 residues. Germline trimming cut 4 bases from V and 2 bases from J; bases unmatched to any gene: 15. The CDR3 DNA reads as TGCGCCAGCAGCCCTGCAGTACTAGCGGGCGACGCGGCCTACGAGCAGTACTTC. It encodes CASSPAVLAGDAAYEQYF.

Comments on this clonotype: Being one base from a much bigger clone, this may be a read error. CDR3 DNA sequence: TGTGCCAGCAGTGTACAGCCGGGACAGGGCTATGGCTACACCTTC. Amino acids: CASSVQPGQGYGYTF. The gene calls are TRBV6-1 and TRBJ1-2; 9 bases are shared with TRBD1. After removal of 4 bases from V and 4 bases from J, the junction contained 7 bases not matched to a gene. Germline CDR1 is MNHNS and CDR2 is SASEGT. The CDR3 spans 15 residues.

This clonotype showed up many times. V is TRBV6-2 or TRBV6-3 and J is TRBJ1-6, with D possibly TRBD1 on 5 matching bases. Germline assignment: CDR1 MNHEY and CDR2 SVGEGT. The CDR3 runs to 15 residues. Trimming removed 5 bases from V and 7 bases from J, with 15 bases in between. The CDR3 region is CASSPRTGANSPLHF. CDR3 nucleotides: TGTGCCAGCAGTCCTCGTACCGGGGCCAATTCACCCCTCCACTTT.

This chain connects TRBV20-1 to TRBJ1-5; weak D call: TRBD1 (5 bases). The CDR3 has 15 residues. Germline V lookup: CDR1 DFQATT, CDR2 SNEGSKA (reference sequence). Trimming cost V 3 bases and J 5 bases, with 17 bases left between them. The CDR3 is CSASLGPGIDQPQHF. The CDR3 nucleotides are TGCAGTGCTAGTTTGGGGCCAGGGATCGATCAGCCCCAGCATTTT.

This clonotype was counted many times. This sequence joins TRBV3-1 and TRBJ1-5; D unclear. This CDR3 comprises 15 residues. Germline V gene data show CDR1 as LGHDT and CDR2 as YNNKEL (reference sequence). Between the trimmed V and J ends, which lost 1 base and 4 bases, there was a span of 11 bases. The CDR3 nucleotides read TGTGCCAGCAGCCAAGGGGTAGTGAAGAATCAGCCCCAGCATTTT. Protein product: CASSQGVVKNQPQHF.

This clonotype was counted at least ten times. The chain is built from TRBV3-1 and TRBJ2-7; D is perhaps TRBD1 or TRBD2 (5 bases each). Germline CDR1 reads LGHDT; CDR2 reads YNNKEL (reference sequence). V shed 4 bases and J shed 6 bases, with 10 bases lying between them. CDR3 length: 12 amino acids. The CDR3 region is CASSRGGGEQYF. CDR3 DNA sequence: TGTGCCAGCAGCCGTGGTGGGGGCGAGCAGTACTTC.

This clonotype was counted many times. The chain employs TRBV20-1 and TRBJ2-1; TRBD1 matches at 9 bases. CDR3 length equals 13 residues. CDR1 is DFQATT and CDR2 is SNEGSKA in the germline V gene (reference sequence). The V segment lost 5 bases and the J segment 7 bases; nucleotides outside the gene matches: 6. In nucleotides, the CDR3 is TGCAGTGCTCCCGGGACAGGGATTAATGAGCAGTTCTTC. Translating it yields CSAPGTGINEQFF.

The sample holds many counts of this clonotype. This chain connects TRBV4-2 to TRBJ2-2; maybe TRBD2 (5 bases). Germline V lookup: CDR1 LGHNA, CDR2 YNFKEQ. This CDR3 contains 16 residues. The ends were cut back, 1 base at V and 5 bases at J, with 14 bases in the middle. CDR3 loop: CASSQVGPSRTGELFF. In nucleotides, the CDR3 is TGTGCCAGCAGCCAAGTTGGGCCTAGCCGAACCGGGGAGCTGTTTTTT.

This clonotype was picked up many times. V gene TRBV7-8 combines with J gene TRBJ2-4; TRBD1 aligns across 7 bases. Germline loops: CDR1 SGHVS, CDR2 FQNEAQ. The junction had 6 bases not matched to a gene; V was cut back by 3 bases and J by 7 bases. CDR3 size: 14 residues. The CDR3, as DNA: TGTGCCAGCAGCTTCCGTGACAGGGTGAACATTCAGTACTTC. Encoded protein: CASSFRDRVNIQYF.

The CDR3 loop reads CASSYGQYNEQFF. As DNA, the CDR3 is TGTGCCAGCAGTTACGGTCAGTACAATGAGCAGTTCTTC. The V gene is TRBV9, the J gene TRBJ2-1; D call uncertain. Deletions cut 5 bases from V and 4 bases from J, with 10 bases between. Germline V gene sequence: CDR1 SGDLS, CDR2 YYNGEE. The CDR3 covers 13 residues.

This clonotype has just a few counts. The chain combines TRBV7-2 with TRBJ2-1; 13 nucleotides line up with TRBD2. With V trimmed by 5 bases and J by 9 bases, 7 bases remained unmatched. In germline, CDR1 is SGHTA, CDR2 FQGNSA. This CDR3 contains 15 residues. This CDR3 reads CASSTTSGGGREQFF. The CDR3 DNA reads TGTGCCAGCAGCACCACTAGCGGGGGGGGTCGTGAGCAGTTCTTC.

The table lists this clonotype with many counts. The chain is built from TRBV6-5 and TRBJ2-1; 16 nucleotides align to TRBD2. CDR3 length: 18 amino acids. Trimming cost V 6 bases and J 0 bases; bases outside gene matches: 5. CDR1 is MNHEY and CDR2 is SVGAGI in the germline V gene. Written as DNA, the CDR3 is TGTGCCAGCAGGAGGGGACTAGCGGGGGGGAGCTCCTACAATGAGCAGTTCTTC. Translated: CASRRGLAGGSSYNEQFF.

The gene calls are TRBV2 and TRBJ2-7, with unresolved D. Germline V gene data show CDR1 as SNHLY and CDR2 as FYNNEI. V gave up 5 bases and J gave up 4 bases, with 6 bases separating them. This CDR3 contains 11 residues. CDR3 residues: CASSPRYEQYF. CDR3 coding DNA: TGTGCCAGCAGTCCTAGGTACGAGCAGTACTTC. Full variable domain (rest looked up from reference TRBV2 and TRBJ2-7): EPEVTQTPSHQVTQMGQEVILRCVPISNHLYFYWYRQILGQKVEFLVSFYNNEISEKSEIFDDQFSVERPDGSNFTLKIRSTKLEDSAMYFCASSPRYEQYFGPGTRLTVT.

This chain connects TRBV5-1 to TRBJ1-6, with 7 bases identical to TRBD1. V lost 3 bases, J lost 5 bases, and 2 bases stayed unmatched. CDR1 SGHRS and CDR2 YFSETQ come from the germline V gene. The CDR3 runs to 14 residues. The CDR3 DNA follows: TGCGCCAGCAGCTCGGGACAGAATAATTCACCCCTCCACTTT. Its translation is CASSSGQNNSPLHF. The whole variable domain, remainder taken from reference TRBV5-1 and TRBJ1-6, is KAGVTQTPRYLIKTRGQQVTLSCSPISGHRSVSWYQQTPGQGLQFLFEYFSETQRNKGNFPGRFSGRQFSNSRSEMNVSTLELGDSALYLCASSSGQNNSPLHFGNGTRLTVT.

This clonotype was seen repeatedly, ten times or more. The CDR3, as DNA: TGTGCCAGCGCTAACACCCGGGGGGCTGAAGCTTTCTTT. Its translation: CASANTRGAEAFF. The gene calls are TRBV9 and TRBJ1-1, with D tentatively TRBD1 (5 bases). Germline CDR1 and CDR2: SGDLS and YYNGEE. There are 13 residues in the CDR3. The V gene lost 7 bases and the J gene lost 6 bases, with 16 bases spanning the gap.

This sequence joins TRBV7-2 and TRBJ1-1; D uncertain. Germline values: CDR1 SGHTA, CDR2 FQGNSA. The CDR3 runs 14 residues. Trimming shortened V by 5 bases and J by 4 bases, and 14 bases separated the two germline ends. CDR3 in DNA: TGTGCCAGCAGCGGCCACGGGATGGGCACTGAAGCTTTCTTT. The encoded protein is CASSGHGMGTEAFF.